The 25 T cell receptor beta chains below come from one sample, sequenced in a study of cytomegalovirus exposure and HLA in healthy donors (dated by TCRdb to 2015 to 2018). Library prep was done by the immunoSEQ multiplex PCR assay. The table comes from immuneACCESS by way of TCRdb, which keeps in-frame sequences with V and J called. Part of the clones is missing from these tables; in studies checked, under half for an unresolved V gene and the rest for unknown reasons. The sample table records 130,000 to 150,000 clones; just under 90% of these occur just once. Over 5% of the sample rests with the top ten. The sequenced sample consisted of PBMCs. The receptors derive from a woman younger than 45 in good health and CMV-seropositive.

The rearrangement uses TRBV20-1 and TRBJ2-3; D remains unclear. There are 10 residues in the CDR3. Trimming removed 4 bases from V and 5 bases from J, with 4 bases in between. Germline CDR1 reads DFQATT; CDR2 reads SNEGSKA (reference sequence). Here the CDR3 reads CSAKQDTQYF. The CDR3 coding sequence is TGCAGTGCTAAGCAAGATACGCAGTATTTT.

CDR3 DNA sequence: TGTGCCAGCAGCTGGGGGCCGGGGAGGGCTTCTAGCACAGATACGCAGTATTTT. Translated: CASSWGPGRASSTDTQYF. The genes are TRBV11-2 and TRBJ2-3; D might be TRBD2 (7 bases). Per germline, CDR1 SGHAT and CDR2 FQNNGV. V shed 4 bases and J shed 0 bases, with 20 bases lying between them. CDR3 size: 18 residues.

This chain connects TRBV5-1 to TRBJ2-5; 9 bases fit TRBD1. The V gene end was trimmed by 5 bases and the J gene end by 4 bases; junction bases not matched to a gene: 3. The CDR3 consists of 13 residues. Germline V lookup: CDR1 SGHRS, CDR2 YFSETQ. The CDR3 sequence: CASSRDRAETQYF. The CDR3 nucleotides are TGCGCCAGCAGTCGGGACAGGGCAGAGACCCAGTACTTC. The entire variable domain, with the rest obtained from reference TRBV5-1 and TRBJ2-5, is as follows: KAGVTQTPRYLIKTRGQQVTLSCSPISGHRSVSWYQQTPGQGLQFLFEYFSETQRNKGNFPGRFSGRQFSNSRSEMNVSTLELGDSALYLCASSRDRAETQYFGPGTRLLVL.

The chain combines TRBV13 with TRBJ2-5; the match to TRBD2 covers 10 bases. V gave up 7 bases and J gave up 4 bases; unmatched junction bases: 3. The CDR3 consists of 13 residues. The germline V gene has CDR1 PRHDT and CDR2 FYEKMQ (reference sequence). CDR3 region: CASTLAGAETQYF. CDR3 nucleotide sequence: TGTGCCAGCACTCTAGCGGGAGCAGAGACCCAGTACTTC.

The chain carries TRBV2 and TRBJ1-1, with D perhaps matching TRBD1 (5 bases). Germline V gene data show CDR1 as SNHLY and CDR2 as FYNNEI. Trimming took 3 bases from V and 10 from J, leaving 15 bases between them. This CDR3 comprises 13 residues. CDR3 in amino acids: CASSEGQAGGAFF. In nucleotides, the CDR3 is TGTGCCAGCAGTGAGGGGCAGGCGGGAGGAGCTTTCTTT.

This sequence joins TRBV7-9 and TRBJ2-3, with 9 bases fitting TRBD2. The CDR3 sequence is 17 residues long. Germline V CDR1 and CDR2: SEHNR, FQNEAQ (reference sequence). With 1 base clipped from V and 0 bases from J, the junction kept 5 bases outside the gene matches. The CDR3 DNA is TGTGCCAGCAGCTTAGGCCTAGCGGGGAGTAGCACAGATACGCAGTATTTT. Translated, it gives CASSLGLAGSSTDTQYF.

The chain couples TRBV15 to TRBJ1-6; 11 bases map to TRBD1. The V and J ends lost 1 base and 7 bases, in that order; junction bases with no gene match: 0. The CDR3 length is 15 residues. The germline CDR1 and CDR2 sequences are LNHNV and YYDKDF (reference sequence). The CDR3 loop reads CATSRGTGGNSPLHF. DNA of the CDR3: TGTGCCACCAGCAGAGGGACAGGGGGCAATTCACCCCTCCACTTT.

The CDR3 nucleotides read TGTGCCACCAGGGGTTGGGTTGGCGGGAGAAGATGGGTTCAGGAGACCCAGTACTTC. It codes for CATRGWVGGRRWVQETQYF. The chain carries TRBV28 and TRBJ2-5, with D maybe TRBD2 (7 bases). The CDR3 has 19 residues. Germline CDR1 MDHEN, CDR2 SYDVKM. V lost 10 bases to trimming and J lost 5 bases, with 35 bases between them.

The rearrangement uses TRBV5-1 and TRBJ2-3; possible D gene TRBD2, 5 bases. This CDR3 has 16 residues. The ends were cut back, 0 bases at V and 5 bases at J, with 16 bases in the middle. CDR1 is SGHRS and CDR2 is YFSETQ in the germline V gene. CDR3 loop: CASSLVVTAAGDTQYF. The CDR3 nucleotides read TGCGCCAGCAGCTTGGTCGTAACAGCGGCCGGAGATACGCAGTATTTT. The full variable domain, in which reference TRBV5-1 and TRBJ2-3 provide the parts outside the CDR3, is KAGVTQTPRYLIKTRGQQVTLSCSPISGHRSVSWYQQTPGQGLQFLFEYFSETQRNKGNFPGRFSGRQFSNSRSEMNVSTLELGDSALYLCASSLVVTAAGDTQYFGPGTRLTVL.

The V gene is TRBV5-1, the J gene TRBJ2-5; 8 positions agree with TRBD1. Germline CDR1 reads SGHRS; CDR2 reads YFSETQ. The junction had 2 bases not matched to a gene; V was cut back by 3 bases and J by 4 bases. The CDR3 sequence is 13 residues long. The CDR3: CASSSGQGETQYF. Written as DNA, the CDR3 is TGCGCCAGCAGCTCCGGACAGGGAGAGACCCAGTACTTC.

The chain links TRBV6-1 to TRBJ2-5, with unresolved D. This CDR3 region has 12 residues. V was shortened by 5 bases and J by 7 bases, with 11 bases between the two germline ends. The V gene's germline CDR1 is MNHNS and CDR2 SASEGT. The CDR3 protein is CASSQIPGTQYF. The CDR3 nucleotides are TGTGCCAGCAGTCAAATACCGGGGACCCAGTACTTC.

CDR3 loop: CASSLGTGGEQLREQYF. As DNA, the CDR3 is TGTGCCAGCAGCTTAGGTACTGGGGGGGAACAGCTACGGGAGCAGTACTTC. This chain joins TRBV7-9 and TRBJ2-7; TRBD2 matches at 7 bases. The CDR3 extends over 17 amino acids. The V and J ends lost 1 base and 7 bases, in that order; junction bases with no gene match: 16. Germline V gene sequence: CDR1 SEHNR, CDR2 FQNEAQ (reference sequence).

This clone occurred once. The chain couples TRBV11-3 to TRBJ1-5; 7 bases line up with TRBD1. Unmatched junction bases numbered 11, after V lost 0 bases and J lost 3 bases. Germline V gene lookup returns CDR1 SGHNT and CDR2 YENEEA. The CDR3 loop spans 18 amino acids. The CDR3 nucleotides read TGTGCCAGCAGCTTAGATCTGGCGAGAAGGGGGCACAATCAGCCCCAGCATTTT. It encodes CASSLDLARRGHNQPQHF.

This chain links TRBV21-1 with TRBJ2-7; the table's D call, TRBD1, has no DNA check behind it. TRBV21-1 is assigned pseudogene status. The CDR3 has 16 residues. CDR3 in amino acids: CASSIRPSDSTYEQYF. The CDR3 DNA reads as TGTGCCAGCAGCATCCGGCCATCGGACAGTACCTACGAGCAGTACTTC.

The chain couples TRBV2 to TRBJ1-3, with a tentative D call TRBD1 (5 bases). V lost 7 bases and J lost 3, with 19 bases in between. Germline loops: CDR1 SNHLY, CDR2 FYNNEI. The CDR3 has 16 residues. The CDR3 sequence is CASIDRPSRHGNTIYF. The CDR3 DNA sequence: TGTGCCAGCATCGACAGACCGTCTCGGCATGGAAACACCATATATTTT.

The chain has TRBV28 and TRBJ2-5, with a tentative D call TRBD2 (5 bases). Germline values: CDR1 MDHEN, CDR2 SYDVKM. V was clipped by 6 bases and J by 2 bases, with 10 bases between them. The CDR3 has 13 amino acids. The chain's CDR3 is CASRDGVQETQYF. CDR3 in DNA: TGTGCCAGCAGGGACGGGGTTCAAGAGACCCAGTACTTC.

The genes are TRBV28 and TRBJ2-5, with a tentative D call TRBD1 (6 bases). The germline V gene has CDR1 MDHEN and CDR2 SYDVKM. V lost 7 bases, J lost 8 bases, and 23 bases lay in between. The CDR3 runs 15 residues. The CDR3: CASTPDGATDSTQYF. The CDR3 DNA reads TGTGCCAGCACCCCCGACGGGGCCACGGACAGTACCCAGTACTTC.

The chain is built from TRBV4-1 and TRBJ2-1; D is perhaps TRBD1 (6 bases). Between the trimmed V and J ends, which lost 4 bases and 9 bases, there was a span of 25 bases. The CDR3 runs to 17 residues. Germline CDR1 MGHRA, CDR2 YSYEKL. As DNA, the CDR3 is TGCGCCAGCAGCCGAACATCGACAGGCGTTCCCTTAGGTGAGCAGTTCTTC. Translation: CASSRTSTGVPLGEQFF.

This chain joins TRBV28 and TRBJ1-1; 10 bases agree with TRBD1. V was pared by 1 base and J by 10 bases, with 15 bases of the junction left unmatched. This CDR3 comprises 17 residues. The germline V gene encodes CDR1 MDHEN and CDR2 SYDVKM. CDR3 region: CASSLYGTGEFTMVAFF. In nucleotides, the CDR3 is TGTGCCAGCAGTTTATACGGGACAGGGGAGTTTACCATGGTAGCTTTCTTT.

The chain couples TRBV19 to TRBJ1-5, with D possibly matching TRBD1 (6 bases). CDR3 length: 14 residues. V was clipped by 8 bases and J by 5 bases, with 16 bases between them. The V gene's germline CDR1 is LNHDA and CDR2 SQIVND (reference sequence). CDR3 sequence: CASPYREHHQPQHF. CDR3 in DNA: TGTGCCAGTCCTTACAGGGAACATCATCAGCCCCAGCATTTT.

This clone was recorded a few times. CDR3 in amino acids: CASSLTGVGETQYF. The CDR3 DNA sequence: TGTGCCAGCAGCTTAACAGGGGTAGGCGAGACCCAGTACTTC. The chain uses TRBV7-9 and TRBJ2-5; the match to TRBD1 covers 7 bases. Germline V gene sequence: CDR1 SEHNR, CDR2 FQNEAQ (reference sequence). The trim removed 2 bases at V and 5 bases at J, leaving 5 bases unmatched. There are 14 residues in the CDR3.

The V call is TRBV29-1, the J call TRBJ1-2, with D tentatively TRBD1 (6 bases). The germline CDR1 and CDR2 sequences are SQVTM and ANQGSEA. Deletions cut 4 bases from V and 6 bases from J, with 15 bases between. The CDR3 loop spans 13 amino acids. The CDR3, as DNA: TGCAGCGTTGTCGGGGGGGCCAGCGATGGCTACACCTTC. This translates into CSVVGGASDGYTF.

This rearrangement joins TRBV7-9 to TRBJ1-3; D remains unclear. Germline V CDR1 and CDR2: SEHNR, FQNEAQ (reference sequence). The CDR3 is 14 amino acids. With 5 bases removed from V and 0 bases from J, the gap between germline ends came to 8 bases. The CDR3 sequence is CASSQVTSGNTIYF. The CDR3 DNA follows: TGTGCCAGCAGCCAGGTCACCTCTGGAAACACCATATATTTT.

CDR3: CASSPGGWQHYGYTF. DNA for the CDR3: TGTGCCAGCAGCCCGGGAGGATGGCAGCACTATGGCTACACCTTC. J is TRBJ1-2 and V is TRBV5-6; unclear D gene. Trimming shortened V by 4 bases and J by 3 bases, and 16 bases separated the two germline ends. CDR1 is SGHDT, CDR2 YYEEEE, per germline. The CDR3 loop spans 15 amino acids.

The V call is TRBV27, the J call TRBJ2-7, with TRBD1 matching over 9 bases. V lost 6 bases to trimming and J lost 3 bases; unmatched junction nucleotides: 0. Germline V gene lookup returns CDR1 MNHEY and CDR2 SMNVEV (reference sequence). The CDR3 is 12 amino acids. CDR3 nucleotide sequence: TGTGCCAGCAGGACAGGGGGCTACGAGCAGTACTTC. It translates to CASRTGGYEQYF.